Below are 28 T cell receptor beta chains sequenced from a single sample in a study of T-cell reconstitution after alpha-beta-depleted transplantation in children. Unique molecular identifiers featured in how the TCRbeta library was prepared. A single record per CDR3 protein comes from TCRdb applying MiXCR to the PCR reads. This table holds about 400,000 distinct CDR3 sequences, about an eighth found once. This specimen was PBMCs, taken from the stem cell graft. Receptors were obtained from a human donor who donated a stem cell graft to a child with Fanconi anemia.

J is TRBJ1-5 and V is TRBV3-1; no clear D. Between the trimmed V and J ends, which lost 4 bases and 9 bases, there was a span of 13 bases. Germline CDR1 reads LGHDT; CDR2 reads YNNKEL (reference sequence). The CDR3 totals 13 residues. CDR3 coding DNA: TGTGCCAGCAGCCTTACAGTCGATGGGCCCCAGCATTTT. Translated, it gives CASSLTVDGPQHF.

This clonotype has a handful of counts. This sequence joins TRBV30 and TRBJ1-1; perhaps TRBD1 as D (5 bases). V was pared by 6 bases and J by 3 bases, with 14 bases between. The CDR3 consists of 13 residues. Germline V lookup: CDR1 GTSNPN, CDR2 SVGIG (reference sequence). CDR3 DNA: TGTGCCTGCCGGGGCGTGGTAGACACTGAAGCTTTCTTT. Protein: CACRGVVDTEAFF.

CDR3 amino acids: CASSEEAGGFGGELFF. CDR3 sequence (DNA): TGTGCCAGCAGCGAGGAGGCGGGGGGCTTCGGCGGGGAGCTGTTTTTT. The chain combines TRBV7-8 with TRBJ2-2; 8 positions agree with TRBD2. V dropped 5 bases and J dropped 7; count of bases not matched to a gene: 12. There are 16 residues in the CDR3. Germline V gene sequence: CDR1 SGHVS, CDR2 FQNEAQ. The variable domain in full, with the rest retrieved from reference TRBV7-8 and TRBJ2-2, is GAGVSQSPRYKVAKRGQDVALRCDPISGHVSLFWYQQALGQGPEFLTYFQNEAQLDKSGLPSDRFFAERPEGSVSTLKIQRTQQEDSAVYLCASSEEAGGFGGELFFGEGSRLTVL.

This sequence joins TRBV20-1 and TRBJ2-6; D is undetermined. V lost 6 bases, J lost 2 bases, and 8 bases lay in between. Germline CDR1 reads DFQATT; CDR2 reads SNEGSKA (reference sequence). The CDR3 contains 13 residues. The chain's CDR3 is CSALSAGANVLTF. Here the CDR3 DNA reads TGCAGTGCCCTTTCTGCTGGGGCCAACGTCCTGACTTTC.

This clonotype was found a few times. The rearrangement uses TRBV12-3 or TRBV12-4 and TRBJ2-3; no clear D. This CDR3 contains 14 residues. Between the trimmed V and J ends, which lost 8 bases and 4 bases, there was a span of 16 bases. This CDR3 is CASCSLVGADTQYF. The CDR3 DNA reads as TGTGCCAGCTGTTCTCTTGTGGGCGCAGATACGCAGTATTTT.

The chain recombines TRBV5-1 with TRBJ2-7; 14 bases are shared with TRBD2. Per the germline V gene, CDR1 is SGHRS and CDR2 is YFSETQ. J lost 4 bases, V lost 2 bases, and 5 bases had no gene match. This CDR3 comprises 16 residues. CDR3 residues: CASSFSTSGGAYEQYF. The CDR3 DNA reads as TGCGCCAGCAGCTTTTCGACTAGCGGGGGGGCGTACGAGCAGTACTTC.

Ten or more counts support this clonotype. This rearrangement joins TRBV4-2 to TRBJ2-2; 7 bases are a match to TRBD2. There are 15 residues in the CDR3. Per germline, CDR1 LGHNA and CDR2 YNFKEQ. J gave up 3 bases and V 0 bases, and 1 base lay outside the gene matches. The CDR3 spells CASSQDGLDTGELFF. The CDR3 region has the DNA TGTGCCAGCAGCCAAGATGGACTAGACACCGGGGAGCTGTTTTTT.

This clonotype was detected many times. The chain employs TRBV7-2 and TRBJ1-6, with a weak D call TRBD1 (5 bases). V was cut by 5 bases and J by 6 bases, with 14 bases left in between. Germline loops: CDR1 SGHTA, CDR2 FQGNSA. The CDR3 runs 15 residues. The CDR3 sequence is CASSRTGTSNSPLHF. The CDR3, as DNA: TGTGCCAGCAGCCGGACCGGGACGAGTAATTCACCCCTCCACTTT.

This sequence joins TRBV12-3 or TRBV12-4 and TRBJ1-5, with D possibly being TRBD1 (5 bases). V lost 4 bases and J lost 7, with 11 bases in between. There are 13 residues in the CDR3. CDR3 residues: CASSWGRRQPQHF. CDR3 coding DNA: TGTGCCAGCAGTTGGGGACGGCGCCAGCCCCAGCATTTT.

This clonotype is medium-sized by share. The V gene is TRBV5-1, the J gene TRBJ2-5, with TRBD1 matching over 7 bases. Germline V gene data show CDR1 as SGHRS and CDR2 as YFSETQ. This CDR3 spans 15 amino acids. V was clipped by 4 bases and J by 4 bases; unmatched bases: 10. Here the CDR3 DNA reads TGCGCCAGCAGCCTGACAGGGTTAGGGTCAGAGACCCAGTACTTC. As protein: CASSLTGLGSETQYF.

The chain couples TRBV5-1 to TRBJ2-5, with D perhaps being TRBD1 or TRBD2 (5 bases each). Germline V CDR1 and CDR2: SGHRS, YFSETQ. This CDR3 spans 15 amino acids. Between the trimmed V and J ends, which lost 1 base and 2 bases, there was a span of 12 bases. CDR3 in amino acids: CASSLLGGVQETQYF. The DNA for the CDR3 is TGCGCCAGCAGCTTGCTTGGGGGAGTTCAAGAGACCCAGTACTTC.

The rearrangement links TRBV10-3 to TRBJ1-1, with TRBD1 as a possible D gene (5 bases). This CDR3 has 12 residues. V shed 7 bases and J shed 3 bases, with 9 bases lying between them. Germline V gene data show CDR1 as ENHRY and CDR2 as SYGVKD. The CDR3 here is CAIKGSDTEAFF. CDR3 DNA sequence: TGTGCCATCAAGGGGTCGGACACTGAAGCTTTCTTT.

The rearrangement joins TRBV24-1 to TRBJ2-5; D call uncertain. V lost 3 bases and J 5 bases, leaving 9 bases between the germline ends. From germline, CDR1 is KGHDR and CDR2 SFDVKD. This CDR3 has 13 amino acids. CDR3 amino acids: CATSDPTFETQYF. The CDR3 DNA reads as TGTGCCACCAGTGATCCTACCTTTGAGACCCAGTACTTC.

CDR3 protein: CASSAWTSQNNEQFF. The CDR3 DNA reads as TGTGCCAGCAGCGCTTGGACTAGCCAAAACAATGAGCAGTTCTTC. V is TRBV11-2 and J is TRBJ2-1; 8 bases agree with TRBD2. With 5 bases clipped from V and 5 bases from J, the junction kept 8 bases outside the gene matches. The germline CDR1 and CDR2 sequences are SGHAT and FQNNGV. This CDR3 spans 15 amino acids.

The rearrangement joins TRBV10-2 to TRBJ2-7; no reliable D call. Germline CDR1 and CDR2: WSHSY and SAAADI. This CDR3 spans 13 amino acids. Trimming stripped 11 bases from V and 0 bases from J, with 14 bases between. CDR3 nucleotides: TGCGCCGCCCGTGGGCCGGGCTCCTACGAGCAGTACTTC. Translated, it gives CAARGPGSYEQYF.

This rearrangement joins TRBV5-1 to TRBJ2-3; no clear D gene. The germline V gene has CDR1 SGHRS and CDR2 YFSETQ. This CDR3 region has 14 residues. Trimming pared 3 bases from V and 0 bases from J, leaving 8 bases between. CDR3: CASSYPGSTDTQYF. The DNA for the CDR3 is TGCGCCAGCAGCTACCCTGGGAGCACAGATACGCAGTATTTT.

The chain recombines TRBV18 with TRBJ2-3; D is unclear. From germline, CDR1 is KGHSH and CDR2 LQKENI. V was clipped by 3 bases and J by 4 bases, with 11 bases between them. The CDR3 has 14 residues. The chain's CDR3 is CASSPYYGADTQYF. In DNA, the CDR3 is TGTGCCAGCTCACCTTACTATGGGGCAGATACGCAGTATTTT.

This clonotype was recorded a few times. This sequence joins TRBV20-1 and TRBJ2-1; D unclear. Germline values: CDR1 DFQATT, CDR2 SNEGSKA (reference sequence). V was shortened by 1 base and J by 7 bases, with 5 bases between the two germline ends. The CDR3 covers 11 residues. Here the CDR3 reads CSARGRNEQFF. DNA for the CDR3: TGCAGTGCTAGAGGCAGGAATGAGCAGTTCTTC.

A remark on this clonotype: This may be a read error: a much more frequent sequence differs by one nucleotide. V gene TRBV7-2 combines with J gene TRBJ2-2, with TRBD1 matching 7 bases. There are 15 residues in the CDR3. Germline lookup yields CDR1 SGHTA and CDR2 FQGNSA. DNA for the CDR3: TGTGCCAGGAGCTTAGGGGGCGCCGGTGCCGGGGAGCTGTTTTTT. It translates to CARSLGGAGAGELFF.

This sequence joins TRBV18 and TRBJ2-5, with D tentatively TRBD1 (6 bases). The CDR3 spans 14 residues. V lost 1 base and J lost 4, with 10 bases in between. Germline CDR1 and CDR2: KGHSH and LQKENI. CDR3 nucleotides: TGTGCCAGCTCACCACAGATACAGGGAGAGACCCAGTACTTC. The encoded protein is CASSPQIQGETQYF.

This chain connects TRBV20-1 to TRBJ2-1; D may be TRBD2 (5 bases). V lost 5 bases, J lost 9 bases, and 23 bases lay in between. This CDR3 is built from 15 residues. Germline V gives CDR1 DFQATT, CDR2 SNEGSKA (reference sequence). The CDR3 DNA follows: TGCAGTGCTGTCAATCGGCAGAGAGGAGGCGGTGAGCAGTTCTTC. Protein: CSAVNRQRGGGEQFF.

This clonotype came up a few times. V and J are TRBV5-1 and TRBJ2-1; D ambiguous. Trimming took 4 bases from V and 4 from J, leaving 15 bases between them. The CDR3 totals 15 residues. Germline loops: CDR1 SGHRS, CDR2 YFSETQ. CDR3 loop: CASSAWGNQYNEQFF. The DNA of the CDR3 is TGCGCCAGCAGCGCATGGGGAAACCAATACAATGAGCAGTTCTTC.

This clonotype appeared a few times. CDR3 loop: CASSQSGTPNTGELFF. In DNA form, the CDR3 reads TGTGCCAGCAGTCAATCCGGGACACCAAACACCGGGGAGCTGTTTTTT. This rearrangement joins TRBV28 to TRBJ2-2; D may be TRBD1 (6 bases). There are 16 residues in the CDR3. Looked up from germline, CDR1 is MDHEN and CDR2 is SYDVKM. The ends were cut back, 5 bases at V and 2 bases at J, with 15 bases in the middle.

This clonotype was detected only a few times. J is TRBJ2-1 and V is TRBV6-2 or TRBV6-3, with TRBD2 matching over 11 bases. Germline-derived CDR1 and CDR2 are MNHEY and SVGEGT. The junction had 7 bases not matched to a gene; V was cut back by 7 bases and J by 5 bases. The CDR3 contains 15 residues. The CDR3 here is CASITSGGPNNEQFF. The CDR3 coding sequence is TGTGCCAGCATCACTAGCGGGGGTCCCAACAATGAGCAGTTCTTC.

This clonotype has just a few counts. V gene TRBV10-3 combines with J gene TRBJ2-5; D is undetermined. The germline V gene encodes CDR1 ENHRY and CDR2 SYGVKD. Trimming took 2 bases from V and 2 from J, leaving 9 bases between them. This CDR3 has 14 residues. The CDR3 region is CAISEEAAQETQYF. CDR3 coding DNA: TGTGCCATCAGTGAGGAGGCAGCTCAAGAGACCCAGTACTTC.

The V gene is TRBV5-1, the J gene TRBJ2-5; 7 nucleotides match TRBD1. Germline CDR1 is SGHRS and CDR2 is YFSETQ. J gave up 4 bases and V 0 bases, and 9 bases lay outside the gene matches. The CDR3 is made up of 16 amino acids. In nucleotides, the CDR3 is TGCGCCAGCAGCTTGGGCCAGGGGGTGTCTGGAGAGACCCAGTACTTC. This codes for CASSLGQGVSGETQYF.

This clonotype was counted ten times or more. This rearrangement joins TRBV4-3 to TRBJ1-3; weak D call: TRBD1 (5 bases). This CDR3 has 14 residues. CDR1 and CDR2 (germline): LGHNA, YSLEER. V shed 6 bases and J shed 0 bases, with 9 bases lying between them. CDR3 region: CASSGTSSGNTIYF. The DNA for the CDR3 is TGCGCCAGCAGTGGGACCAGCTCTGGAAACACCATATATTTT.

This clonotype was seen more than once but under ten times. The rearrangement links TRBV29-1 to TRBJ2-7; 11 bases are shared with TRBD1. V was pared by 6 bases and J by 6 bases, with 4 bases of the junction left unmatched. Germline lookup yields CDR1 SQVTM and CDR2 ANQGSEA. The CDR3 consists of 12 residues. This chain's CDR3 is CSVPGQGVEQYF. The CDR3 bases are TGCAGCGTCCCGGGACAGGGGGTCGAGCAGTACTTC.